These 3 T cell receptor beta chains were all obtained from the same sample, sequenced in a study of a mutant IDH1 vaccine in newly diagnosed glioma. Described time point: baseline, week 1 (first vaccination visit). The treatment: pre-vaccination baseline after standard-of-care therapy. Libraries were prepared by immunoSEQ multiplex PCR; TCRdb keeps only in-frame clonotypes and omits some of them. The table lists some 67,000 clones, around 82% of them singletons. Sample: peripheral blood mononuclear cells (PBMCs), taken from a glioma patient treated with radiotherapy, temozolomide or both. Source of these receptors: a woman younger than 35 with glioma. Some clones in this sample may be carry-over from other donors' samples.

The chain is built from TRBV5-1 and TRBJ1-2, with D perhaps matching TRBD1 (5 bases). Germline lookup yields CDR1 SGHRS and CDR2 YFSETQ. This CDR3 region has 14 residues. V was cut by 3 bases and J by 2 bases, with 11 bases left in between. CDR3 protein: CASSSGGINYGYTF. CDR3 nucleotides: TGCGCCAGCAGCTCTGGGGGAATAAACTATGGCTACACCTTC.

This rearrangement joins TRBV6-5 to TRBJ1-2; possibly TRBD1 for D (5 bases). Per the germline V gene, CDR1 is MNHEY and CDR2 is SVGAGI. This CDR3 is built from 15 residues. The ends were cut back, 0 bases at V and 5 bases at J, with 13 bases in the middle. The CDR3 DNA is TGTGCCAGCAGTTACTCGAGGCAGGGATTATATGGCTACACCTTC. It codes for CASSYSRQGLYGYTF.

The CDR3 protein is CASSSQGSHYEQYF. The CDR3 DNA is TGTGCCAGCAGCTCACAGGGATCTCACTACGAGCAGTACTTC. The V and J genes are TRBV5-4 and TRBJ2-7, with a weak D call TRBD1 (6 bases). CDR1 and CDR2 (germline): SGHNT, YYREEE (reference sequence). Trimming stripped 3 bases from V and 3 bases from J, with 13 bases between. The CDR3 length is 14 residues.